The 6 T cell receptor beta chains below were found in one sample sequenced in a study of T cells after yellow fever vaccination. TCRdb recomputed calls from the 5' RACE reads with MiXCR, one row per CDR3 protein. The top ten clones hold approximately 0.85% of a sample with about 240,000 distinct CDR3 sequences, 6.9% of them seen once. The material was CD4+ T cells sorted from PBMCs, obtained 15 days after the yellow fever booster vaccination. These receptors were taken from a man aged 25 to 45 who received the YFV17D yellow fever vaccine.

This clonotype was observed a few times. This sequence joins TRBV20-1 and TRBJ1-1; 9 bases agree with TRBD1. Trimming cost V 3 bases and J 0 bases; bases outside gene matches: 5. The germline CDR1 and CDR2 sequences are DFQATT and SNEGSKA (reference sequence). The CDR3 extends over 15 amino acids. In DNA form, the CDR3 reads TGCAGTGCTAGGACAGGGGGGAGAGTGAACACTGAAGCTTTCTTT. Encoded protein: CSARTGGRVNTEAFF.

This clonotype has ten or more counts. The J gene is TRBJ1-4, the V gene TRBV29-1; D ambiguous. The CDR3 extends over 14 amino acids. Germline lookup yields CDR1 SQVTM and CDR2 ANQGSEA. V was clipped by 7 bases and J by 7 bases, with 19 bases between them. In DNA, the CDR3 is TGCAGCGCCCTCAGCAGTGGTTTGGGTGAAAAACTGTTTTTT. Its translation is CSALSSGLGEKLFF.

The J gene is TRBJ2-5, the V gene TRBV3-1; maybe TRBD2 (5 bases). The germline gives CDR1 LGHDT, CDR2 YNNKEL (reference sequence). This CDR3 region has 15 residues. V dropped 4 bases and J dropped 5 bases, with 17 bases sitting between them. This CDR3 reads CASSPTGLRSETQYF. The CDR3 region has the DNA TGTGCCAGCAGCCCCACGGGGTTAAGGTCTGAGACCCAGTACTTC.

In this sample, this clonotype turned up a few times. The CDR3 is CASSDWATQYNEQFF. The CDR3 DNA reads as TGTGCCAGCAGTGACTGGGCAACCCAGTACAATGAGCAGTTCTTC. This chain uses TRBV6-4 with TRBJ2-1; D gene ambiguous. Germline V gene data show CDR1 as MRHNA and CDR2 as SNTAGT. The V end lost 1 base, the J end lost 4 bases, and 11 bases lay between the germline ends. The CDR3 has 15 amino acids.

The rearrangement uses TRBV6-1 and TRBJ2-1; D is possibly TRBD1 (6 bases). The germline CDR1 and CDR2 sequences are MNHNS and SASEGT. The CDR3 extends over 13 amino acids. V lost 7 bases and J lost 2, with 9 bases in between. CDR3 residues: CASMTGTYNEQFF. In DNA form, the CDR3 reads TGTGCCAGCATGACAGGCACCTACAATGAGCAGTTCTTC.

This clonotype was found a few times. This chain's CDR3 is CASRSSGPYEQYF. CDR3 sequence (DNA): TGTGCCAGCAGATCTAGCGGTCCATACGAGCAGTACTTC. The chain combines TRBV7-2 with TRBJ2-7, with 7 bases lining up with TRBD2. In germline, CDR1 is SGHTA, CDR2 FQGNSA. V gave up 6 bases and J gave up 4 bases; unmatched junction bases: 6. This CDR3 has 13 amino acids. Supplemented by reference TRBV7-2 and TRBJ2-7, the full variable domain reads GAGVSQSPSNKVTEKGKDVELRCDPISGHTALYWYRQSLGQGLEFLIYFQGNSAPDKSGLPSDRFSAERTGGSVSTLTIQRTQQEDSAVYLCASRSSGPYEQYFGPGTRLTVT.